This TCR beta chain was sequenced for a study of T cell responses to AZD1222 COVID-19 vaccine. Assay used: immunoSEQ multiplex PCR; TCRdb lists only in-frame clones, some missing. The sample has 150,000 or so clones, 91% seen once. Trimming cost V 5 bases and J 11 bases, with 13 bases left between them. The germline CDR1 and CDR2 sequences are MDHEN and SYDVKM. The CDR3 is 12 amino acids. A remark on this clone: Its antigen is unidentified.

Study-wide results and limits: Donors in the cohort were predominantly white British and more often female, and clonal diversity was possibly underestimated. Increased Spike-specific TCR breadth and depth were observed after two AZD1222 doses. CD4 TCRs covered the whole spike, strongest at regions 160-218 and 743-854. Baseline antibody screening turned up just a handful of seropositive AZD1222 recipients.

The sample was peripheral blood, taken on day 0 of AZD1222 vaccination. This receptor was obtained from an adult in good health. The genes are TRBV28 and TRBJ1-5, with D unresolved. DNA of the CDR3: TGTGCCAGCAGTCGGGTCATGAGGGCCCAGCATTTT. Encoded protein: CASSRVMRAQHF. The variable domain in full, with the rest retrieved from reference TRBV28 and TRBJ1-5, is DVKVTQSSRYLVKRTGEKVFLECVQDMDHENMFWYRQDPGLGLRLIYFSYDVKMKEKGDIPEGYSVSREKKERFSLILESASTNQTSMYLCASSRVMRAQHFGDGTRLSIL.